The 22 T cell receptor beta chains below were found in one sample sequenced in a study of blood T cell repertoires in COVID-19 (TCRdb year 2020). The protocol used for the library was the immunoSEQ multiplex PCR assay. Held by TCRdb, this immuneACCESS table contains in-frame sequences only and omits some clones. Under half of the omission traces to an unresolved V gene where checked; the cause of the rest is unknown. The sample data list around 50,000 clones, and roughly 82% of these were observed just once. The top ten clones comprise 14% to 15% of the sample. Input material: peripheral blood. These receptors were obtained from a human donor in a cohort sampled during active COVID-19.

The gene calls are TRBV6-2 or TRBV6-3 and TRBJ2-5; 11 bases fit TRBD2. This CDR3 contains 19 residues. Germline V lookup: CDR1 MNHEY, CDR2 SVGEGT. V lost 4 bases and J lost 4; bases outside the gene matches: 17. The CDR3 region is CASSSYFLAGGFVGETQYF. DNA of the CDR3: TGTGCCAGCAGTTCTTACTTCCTAGCGGGGGGTTTTGTTGGAGAGACCCAGTACTTC.

The V and J genes are TRBV28 and TRBJ2-1; weak D call: TRBD2 (6 bases). Germline assignment: CDR1 MDHEN and CDR2 SYDVKM. The CDR3 contains 15 residues. With 6 bases removed from V and 10 bases from J, the gap between germline ends came to 22 bases. In DNA, the CDR3 is TGTGCCAGCAGCCCTCCTGGCCGAGGAGGGAACGAGCAGTTCTTC. Translating gives CASSPPGRGGNEQFF.

This clone was recorded once. The chain recombines TRBV7-2 with TRBJ2-2; D not certain. This CDR3 spans 15 amino acids. Trimming stripped 2 bases from V and 0 bases from J, with 7 bases between. Germline-derived CDR1 and CDR2 are SGHTA and FQGNSA. The CDR3 protein is CASSLRTANTGELFF. Here the CDR3 DNA reads TGTGCCAGCAGCTTAAGAACGGCGAACACCGGGGAGCTGTTTTTT.

J is TRBJ2-7 and V is TRBV7-2; the D gene is possibly TRBD2 (7 bases). The V and J ends lost 3 bases and 7 bases respectively, with 10 bases between them. Looked up from germline, CDR1 is SGHTA and CDR2 is FQGNSA. The CDR3 spans 12 residues. CDR3 amino acids: CASSLGGGEQYF. In nucleotides, the CDR3 is TGTGCCAGCAGCTTGGGAGGGGGGGAGCAGTACTTC.

The chain has TRBV14 and TRBJ2-5, with D hard to call. CDR1 is SGHDN, CDR2 FVKESK, per germline. The CDR3 runs to 14 residues. Deletions cut 2 bases from V and 2 bases from J, with 9 bases between. CDR3 sequence (DNA): TGTGCCAGCAGCCAAAACCGCCTACAAGAGACCCAGTACTTC. Translating gives CASSQNRLQETQYF.

This clone has only a few counts. This chain connects TRBV6-2 or TRBV6-3 to TRBJ2-7; perhaps TRBD2 as D (6 bases). V was pared by 5 bases and J by 0 bases, with 14 bases between. Germline V gene data show CDR1 as MNHEY and CDR2 as SVGEGT. The CDR3 extends over 15 amino acids. CDR3 region: CASSRRGWGSYEQYF. Here the CDR3 DNA reads TGTGCCAGCAGTCGGAGGGGATGGGGCTCCTACGAGCAGTACTTC.

The CDR3 DNA sequence: TGTGCCAGCAGTTCTCGGACAGGGAGCGAGCAGTACTTC. This translates into CASSSRTGSEQYF. The V call is TRBV27, the J call TRBJ2-7, with TRBD1 identical over 8 bases. Germline CDR1 reads MNHEY; CDR2 reads SMNVEV (reference sequence). V gave up 4 bases and J gave up 6 bases; unmatched junction bases: 5. This CDR3 is built from 13 residues.

This chain connects TRBV10-3 to TRBJ2-3, with D possibly TRBD2 on 6 matching bases. V was shortened by 7 bases and J by 4 bases, with 21 bases between the two germline ends. Germline values: CDR1 ENHRY, CDR2 SYGVKD. The CDR3 has 16 amino acids. In nucleotides, the CDR3 is TGTGCCATCACCAAGGGACTTCAACAGAGTGCAGATACGCAGTATTTT. Its translation: CAITKGLQQSADTQYF.

The rearrangement joins TRBV18 to TRBJ2-1; D not certain. Trimming took 1 base from V and 7 from J, leaving 5 bases between them. Germline V gives CDR1 KGHSH, CDR2 LQKENI. The CDR3 contains 12 residues. The CDR3 nucleotides read TGTGCCAGCTCACCACTCTTGAATGAGCAGTTCTTC. It is translated as CASSPLLNEQFF. The entire variable domain, with the rest obtained from reference TRBV18 and TRBJ2-1, is as follows: NAGVMQNPRHLVRRRGQEARLRCSPMKGHSHVYWYRQLPEEGLKFMVYLQKENIIDESGMPKERFSAEFPKEGPSILRIQQVVRGDSAAYFCASSPLLNEQFFGPGTRLTVL.

V gene TRBV4-2 combines with J gene TRBJ2-7, with D perhaps TRBD1 (6 bases). The CDR3 consists of 15 residues. V lost 8 bases to trimming and J lost 3 bases, with 20 bases between them. Germline CDR1 reads LGHNA; CDR2 reads YNFKEQ. CDR3: CASAPASGQSYEQYF. The CDR3 nucleotides read TGTGCCAGCGCGCCCGCTTCCGGACAGAGCTACGAGCAGTACTTC.

This rearrangement joins TRBV10-3 to TRBJ1-2; D might be TRBD1 (5 bases). The V and J ends lost 0 bases and 8 bases respectively, with 13 bases between them. CDR1 and CDR2 (germline): ENHRY, SYGVKD. CDR3 length: 14 amino acids. CDR3 coding DNA: TGTGCCATCAGTGAGTCGGGGGGGGATGGAGGCTACACCTTC. This gives the protein CAISESGGDGGYTF.

The genes are TRBV19 and TRBJ2-1; TRBD2 matches 7 bases. With V trimmed by 4 bases and J by 8 bases, 8 bases remained unmatched. CDR1 LNHDA and CDR2 SQIVND come from the germline V gene (reference sequence). The CDR3 sequence is 14 residues long. The CDR3 reads CASSRTSHYDEQFF. The CDR3 DNA reads as TGTGCCAGTAGTAGGACTAGTCATTACGATGAGCAGTTCTTC.

This clone was detected once. V is TRBV21-1 and J is TRBJ2-7; no DNA check was done on the table's D call, TRBD2. TRBV21-1 is shown as a pseudogene. The CDR3 is 15 residues long. This chain's CDR3 is CASGRAGGNSYEQYF. The CDR3 DNA follows: TGTGCCAGCGGCCGGGCGGGGGGCAACTCCTACGAGCAGTACTTC.

The chain has TRBV30 and TRBJ1-1; TRBD1 agrees at 8 bases. This CDR3 region has 13 residues. CDR1 and CDR2 (germline): GTSNPN, SVGIG (reference sequence). J lost 6 bases, V lost 2 bases, and 5 bases had no gene match. The CDR3 sequence: CAWSWDRRAEAFF. The CDR3 DNA reads as TGTGCCTGGAGTTGGGACAGGCGGGCTGAAGCTTTCTTT.

The rearrangement links TRBV10-3 to TRBJ1-1; no clear D gene. This CDR3 spans 13 amino acids. V gave up 4 bases and J gave up 2 bases, with 8 bases separating them. Germline CDR1 and CDR2: ENHRY and SYGVKD. CDR3 sequence reads: CAISGGENTEAFF. The CDR3 nucleotides read TGTGCCATCAGTGGCGGGGAAAACACTGAAGCTTTCTTT.

The chain links TRBV7-2 to TRBJ1-6, with D hard to call. The CDR3 has 15 residues. Trimming stripped 3 bases from V and 7 bases from J, with 13 bases between. Germline V gene sequence: CDR1 SGHTA, CDR2 FQGNSA. CDR3 nucleotide sequence: TGTGCCAGCAGCTTCGTTGGGCCCCCCAATTCACCCCTCCACTTT. Amino acids: CASSFVGPPNSPLHF.

The J gene is TRBJ1-2, the V gene TRBV27, with D possibly being TRBD1 (5 bases). CDR3 size: 16 residues. The germline V gene has CDR1 MNHEY and CDR2 SMNVEV (reference sequence). V lost 5 bases and J 7 bases, leaving 23 bases between the germline ends. The CDR3 sequence is CASSQSPGTRGFGYTF. The CDR3 nucleotides read TGTGCCAGCAGTCAATCGCCGGGGACTCGGGGTTTTGGCTACACCTTC.

The chain joins TRBV15 to TRBJ2-7; D is possibly TRBD1 (6 bases). The CDR3 extends over 15 amino acids. Trimming took 1 base from V and 1 from J, leaving 11 bases between them. The germline gives CDR1 LNHNV, CDR2 YYDKDF (reference sequence). In DNA form, the CDR3 reads TGTGCCACCAGCAGAGGTCCCGACAGGTCCTACGAGCAGTACTTC. Protein sequence: CATSRGPDRSYEQYF.

The chain combines TRBV7-9 with TRBJ1-1; no reliable D call. V was shortened by 5 bases and J by 5 bases, with 12 bases between the two germline ends. The CDR3 sequence is 13 residues long. CDR1 is SEHNR and CDR2 is FQNEAQ in the germline V gene (reference sequence). CDR3 amino acids: CASSPQIFTEAFF. The CDR3 DNA is TGTGCCAGCAGCCCCCAGATTTTTACTGAAGCTTTCTTT.

The table lists this clone with a count of one. CDR3 in amino acids: CASSLSATSWANEQFF. Written as DNA, the CDR3 is TGTGCCAGCAGCTTAAGTGCAACTAGCTGGGCCAATGAGCAGTTCTTC. The V gene is TRBV7-3, the J gene TRBJ2-1, with D tentatively TRBD2 (6 bases). Germline V lookup: CDR1 SGHTA, CDR2 FQGTGA. This CDR3 has 16 residues. Trimming pared 1 base from V and 6 bases from J, leaving 16 bases between.

V usage is TRBV19 and J usage is TRBJ2-3; D perhaps matches TRBD2 (5 bases). CDR3 size: 13 residues. Germline CDR1 reads LNHDA; CDR2 reads SQIVND (reference sequence). With 5 bases removed from V and 2 bases from J, the gap between germline ends came to 8 bases. CDR3 DNA: TGTGCCAGTAGTTGGGAGTCCACAGATACGCAGTATTTT. This codes for CASSWESTDTQYF.

The rearrangement links TRBV5-4 to TRBJ2-7; 7 nucleotides agree with TRBD2. Germline V lookup: CDR1 SGHNT, CDR2 YYREEE (reference sequence). The CDR3 is made up of 15 amino acids. After removal of 1 base from V and 0 bases from J, the junction contained 4 bases not matched to a gene. The CDR3 reads CASSLLRTSSYEQYF. The CDR3 coding sequence is TGTGCCAGCAGCTTGTTGCGGACTAGCTCCTACGAGCAGTACTTC.